Listed here are 20 T cell receptor beta chains from one sample, sequenced in a study of CD8 T cells in Susac syndrome. Random-hexamer reverse transcription was applied to about 0.45 to 1 ug RNA. MiXCR, run by TCRdb on the immunoSEQ multiplex PCR reads, gives a single entry per CDR3 protein. The sample yields around 170,000 distinct CDR3 sequences, around 95% seen once. The sample was CD4+ T cells from PBMCs. The origin of the receptors is a human donor with Susac syndrome.

The rearrangement joins TRBV5-1 to TRBJ2-7, with 7 bases aligning to TRBD2. The CDR3 is 16 amino acids. V trimming: 0 bases; J trimming: 3 bases; junction bases outside the gene matches: 9. Germline V gives CDR1 SGHRS, CDR2 YFSETQ. The DNA for the CDR3 is TGCGCCAGCAGCTTGGCCACCGGACTAGGCGGCTACGAGCAGTACTTC. Translated, it gives CASSLATGLGGYEQYF. The variable domain in full, completed from reference TRBV5-1 and TRBJ2-7, reads KAGVTQTPRYLIKTRGQQVTLSCSPISGHRSVSWYQQTPGQGLQFLFEYFSETQRNKGNFPGRFSGRQFSNSRSEMNVSTLELGDSALYLCASSLATGLGGYEQYFGPGTRLTVT.

The rearrangement joins TRBV5-6 to TRBJ1-2, with D possibly matching TRBD1 (6 bases). Trimming shortened V by 2 bases and J by 3 bases, and 11 bases separated the two germline ends. Germline CDR1 is SGHDT and CDR2 is YYEEEE. The CDR3 spans 14 residues. CDR3 DNA sequence: TGTGCCAGCAGCTTAGGCAGGGGTGACTATGGCTACACCTTC. It yields the protein CASSLGRGDYGYTF. The full variable domain, with the rest looked up from reference TRBV5-6 and TRBJ1-2, is DAGVTQSPTHLIKTRGQQVTLRCSPKSGHDTVSWYQQALGQGPQFIFQYYEEEERQRGNFPDRFSGHQFPNYSSELNVNALLLGDSALYLCASSLGRGDYGYTFGSGTRLTVV.

This chain uses TRBV20-1 with TRBJ2-2, with 10 positions matching TRBD1. This CDR3 is built from 16 residues. Looked up from germline, CDR1 is DFQATT and CDR2 is SNEGSKA (reference sequence). V was clipped by 6 bases and J by 5 bases; unmatched bases: 12. The CDR3 spells CSALGTGAVKTGELFF. The CDR3 coding sequence is TGCAGTGCCCTCGGGACAGGGGCGGTGAAGACCGGGGAGCTGTTTTTT.

CDR3 protein: CASSPFGSRGEAFF. DNA of the CDR3: TGTGCCAGCAGCCCCTTCGGAAGCAGAGGTGAAGCTTTCTTT. This sequence joins TRBV11-1 and TRBJ1-1; D is uncertain. V lost 5 bases and J lost 7, with 17 bases in between. The germline V gene encodes CDR1 SGHAT and CDR2 FQDESV (reference sequence). The CDR3 is 14 amino acids. The full variable domain, its missing parts supplied by reference TRBV11-1 and TRBJ1-1, is EAEVAQSPRYKITEKSQAVAFWCDPISGHATLYWYRQILGQGPELLVQFQDESVVDDSQLPKDRFSAERLKGVDSTLKIQPAELGDSAMYLCASSPFGSRGEAFFGQGTRLTVV.

The J gene is TRBJ1-5, the V gene TRBV6-1; tentatively, D is TRBD1 (6 bases). Trimming removed 5 bases from V and 1 base from J, with 15 bases in between. CDR1 and CDR2 from the germline V gene are MNHNS and SASEGT. CDR3 length: 16 residues. The CDR3 protein is CASSPGQTLSNQPQHF. The CDR3 DNA sequence: TGTGCCAGCAGTCCCGGACAGACTCTGAGCAATCAGCCCCAGCATTTT.

This chain links TRBV15 with TRBJ1-1, with D perhaps matching TRBD1 (5 bases). Germline CDR1 is LNHNV and CDR2 is YYDKDF (reference sequence). This CDR3 is 12 amino acids long. V dropped 0 bases and J dropped 10 bases, with 9 bases sitting between them. The CDR3 sequence: CATSRDHQGAFF. CDR3 DNA sequence: TGTGCCACCAGCAGAGATCATCAGGGAGCTTTCTTT.

This chain's CDR3 is CASSMSLQGAHEQYF. CDR3 DNA sequence: TGTGCCAGCAGCATGAGTCTACAGGGGGCCCACGAGCAGTACTTC. J is TRBJ2-7 and V is TRBV12-3 or TRBV12-4, with 9 bases fitting TRBD1. Trimming at V came to 6 bases and at J to 5 bases, leaving 11 bases not matched to a gene. This CDR3 has 15 amino acids.

The V and J genes are TRBV7-2 and TRBJ2-2; no clear D. CDR1 and CDR2 from the germline V gene are SGHTA and FQGNSA. Trimming cost V 5 bases and J 2 bases, with 12 bases left between them. CDR3 size: 15 residues. CDR3 nucleotide sequence: TGTGCCAGCAGCCCTCCTTGGGCAAACACCGGGGAGCTGTTTTTT. It translates to CASSPPWANTGELFF.

The J gene is TRBJ1-6, the V gene TRBV7-8; a possible D gene is TRBD1 (6 bases). Germline CDR1 is SGHVS and CDR2 is FQNEAQ. The CDR3 runs 14 residues. V lost 6 bases to trimming and J lost 8 bases, with 14 bases between them. In DNA form, the CDR3 reads TGTGCCAGCAGTAAAGGGACATTGGATTCACCCCTCCACTTT. It translates to CASSKGTLDSPLHF.

The chain couples TRBV30 to TRBJ1-1; possibly TRBD1 for D (6 bases). Germline V lookup: CDR1 GTSNPN, CDR2 SVGIG (reference sequence). The CDR3 has 14 amino acids. V shed 5 bases and J shed 4 bases, with 17 bases lying between them. In nucleotides, the CDR3 is TGTGCCTGGGTCACAGGGTCGTTAGGCACTGAAGCTTTCTTT. Translation: CAWVTGSLGTEAFF.

The chain links TRBV20-1 to TRBJ1-2; no reliable D call. The length of the CDR3 is 13 residues. V was shortened by 0 bases and J by 7 bases, with 12 bases between the two germline ends. Germline CDR1 DFQATT, CDR2 SNEGSKA (reference sequence). CDR3 loop: CSARDNPATGYTF. DNA of the CDR3: TGCAGTGCTAGAGATAACCCCGCAACTGGCTACACCTTC.

The V and J genes are TRBV19 and TRBJ2-7; 7 nucleotides line up with TRBD1. Looked up from germline, CDR1 is LNHDA and CDR2 is SQIVND (reference sequence). The ends lost 5 bases at V and 5 bases at J; junction bases unmatched: 9. CDR3 length: 14 amino acids. DNA of the CDR3: TGTGCCAGTAGTCCACGGACAGGAGTCGACGAGCAGTACTTC. Residues: CASSPRTGVDEQYF.

This clonotype came up once. The chain links TRBV7-9 to TRBJ2-3, with D perhaps matching TRBD1 (5 bases). CDR3 length equals 13 residues. Germline V gene lookup returns CDR1 SEHNR and CDR2 FQNEAQ (reference sequence). Trimming took 5 bases from V and 5 from J, leaving 11 bases between them. CDR3 nucleotides: TGTGCCAGCAGCATGGATAGGGGAGATACGCAGTATTTT. Translation gives CASSMDRGDTQYF.

The J gene is TRBJ2-1, the V gene TRBV7-2; the match to TRBD2 covers 9 bases. With 4 bases clipped from V and 9 bases from J, the junction kept 4 bases outside the gene matches. Germline CDR1 is SGHTA and CDR2 is FQGNSA. The CDR3 is made up of 13 amino acids. The CDR3 DNA is TGTGCCAGCAGCTCCAGCGGGGGGCTTGAGCAGTTCTTC. Protein sequence: CASSSSGGLEQFF.

The chain carries TRBV27 and TRBJ1-6; D may be TRBD1 (5 bases). The V end lost 5 bases, the J end lost 16 bases, and 15 bases lay between the germline ends. The CDR3 length is 12 residues. Germline assignment: CDR1 MNHEY and CDR2 SMNVEV (reference sequence). DNA of the CDR3: TGTGCCAGCAGTCCCGACAGTAAGAAACTCCACTTT. It is translated as CASSPDSKKLHF.

This clonotype was picked up a small number of times. The chain's CDR3 is CASSSGGNTEAFF. CDR3 nucleotide sequence: TGTGCCAGCAGTTCAGGGGGGAACACTGAAGCTTTCTTT. The genes are TRBV6-1 and TRBJ1-1; 7 nucleotides align to TRBD1. Germline V gene sequence: CDR1 MNHNS, CDR2 SASEGT. J was trimmed by 1 base and V by 5 bases; bases with no gene match: 1. The CDR3 has 13 residues.

V gene TRBV7-9 combines with J gene TRBJ2-5; 8 bases are shared with TRBD1. This CDR3 contains 13 residues. J gave up 3 bases and V 4 bases, and 1 base lay outside the gene matches. Per the germline V gene, CDR1 is SEHNR and CDR2 is FQNEAQ (reference sequence). CDR3 amino acids: CASSWTGKETQYF. CDR3 coding DNA: TGTGCCAGCAGCTGGACAGGGAAAGAGACCCAGTACTTC.

The chain employs TRBV29-1 and TRBJ1-2; D is unresolved. Deletions cut 3 bases from V and 8 bases from J, with 7 bases between. The length of the CDR3 is 10 residues. Germline V CDR1 and CDR2: SQVTM, ANQGSEA. The CDR3 nucleotides read TGCAGCGTTGATCACGCCGGCTACACCTTC. Amino acids: CSVDHAGYTF.

The V call is TRBV2, the J call TRBJ1-5; a weak D match, TRBD1 (6 bases). Between the trimmed V and J ends, which lost 4 bases and 4 bases, there was a span of 11 bases. CDR1 and CDR2 (germline): SNHLY, FYNNEI. CDR3 length: 14 amino acids. The DNA of the CDR3 is TGTGCCAGCAGTGTTGAGAGGGGGAATCAGCCCCAGCATTTT. This gives the protein CASSVERGNQPQHF.

V is TRBV30 and J is TRBJ2-7; TRBD1 might be the D (6 bases). The CDR3 is made up of 11 amino acids. The germline V gene has CDR1 GTSNPN and CDR2 SVGIG (reference sequence). V lost 0 bases to trimming and J lost 12 bases, with 12 bases between them. CDR3 DNA sequence: TGTGCCTGGAGTGTAGGGGCCAGGGGGTACTTC. It codes for CAWSVGARGYF. The whole variable domain, filled in from reference TRBV30 and TRBJ2-7, reads SQTIHQWPATLVQPVGSPLSLECTVEGTSNPNLYWYRQAAGRGLQLLFYSVGIGQISSEVPQNLSASRPQDRQFILSSKKLLLSDSGFYLCAWSVGARGYFGPGTRLTVT.